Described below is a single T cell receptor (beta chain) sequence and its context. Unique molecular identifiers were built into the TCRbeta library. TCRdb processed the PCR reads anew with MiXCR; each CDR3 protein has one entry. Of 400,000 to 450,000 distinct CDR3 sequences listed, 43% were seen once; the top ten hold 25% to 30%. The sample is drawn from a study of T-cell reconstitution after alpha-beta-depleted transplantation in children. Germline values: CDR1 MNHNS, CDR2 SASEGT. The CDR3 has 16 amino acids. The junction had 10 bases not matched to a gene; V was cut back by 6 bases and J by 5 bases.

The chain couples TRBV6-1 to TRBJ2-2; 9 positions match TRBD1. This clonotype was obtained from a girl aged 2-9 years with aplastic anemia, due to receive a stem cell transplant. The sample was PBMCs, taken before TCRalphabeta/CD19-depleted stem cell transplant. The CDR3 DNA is TGTGCCAGCAGCCACTTACAGGGGGCGGGGACCGGGGAGCTGTTTTTT. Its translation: CASSHLQGAGTGELFF.